Listed below are T cell receptor beta chains from one sample, sequenced in a study of T-cell reconstitution after alpha-beta-depleted transplantation in children. TCRdb reprocessed the PCR reads via MiXCR and lists one record per CDR3 protein. This table holds a few hundred thousand distinct CDR3 sequences, nearly 8% found once. The sequenced sample was peripheral blood, obtained 360 days after TCRalphabeta/CD19-depleted stem cell transplant. The source is a female patient aged 2-15 years who had a stem cell transplant for Fanconi anemia, so the T cells may come from the graft donor. CDR3s include the opening cysteine and the closing phenylalanine or tryptophan. Fields, in order: D gene, clone size, V gene, J gene, CDR3 DNA, CDR3 protein. D genes are given only for firm matches. Clone size appears in some rows only: once, few, many, or a class for an expanded clone.

d_call: NA
clone_size: many
v_call: TRBV21-1
j_call: TRBJ1-1
cdr3_nt: TGTGCCAGCAGCAGGTGGGAAGACAGGGGCGATATCAGGGGGGGCACTGAAGCTTTCTTT
cdr3_aa: CASSRWEDRGDIRGGTEAFF

d_call: NA
clone_size: few
v_call: TRBV12-3/TRBV12-4
j_call: TRBJ1-6
cdr3_nt: TGTGCCAGCACTCCCCGAGGCCTCAATTCACCCCTCCACTTT
cdr3_aa: CASTPRGLNSPLHF

d_call: TRBD2
clone_size: NA
v_call: TRBV11-2
j_call: TRBJ2-4
cdr3_nt: TGTGCCAGCAGCTGGCGGACTAGCGGGGGCTTGGCCAAAAACATTCAGTACTTC
cdr3_aa: CASSWRTSGGLAKNIQYF

d_call: NA
clone_size: NA
v_call: TRBV7-8
j_call: TRBJ2-1
cdr3_nt: TGTGCCAGCAGCTACGACAGACTCAAAGTCAATGAGCAGTTCTTC
cdr3_aa: CASSYDRLKVNEQFF

d_call: NA
clone_size: many
v_call: TRBV5-1
j_call: TRBJ2-3
cdr3_nt: TGCGCCAGCAGCTTGGCCCGCTCCAGGGGGGCAGGGGCCACAGATACGCAGTATTTT
cdr3_aa: CASSLARSRGAGATDTQYF

d_call: TRBD2
clone_size: few
v_call: TRBV2
j_call: TRBJ2-3
cdr3_nt: TGTGCCAGCAATGGACTAGCGGGGGGGTTAGATACGCAGTATTTT
cdr3_aa: CASNGLAGGLDTQYF

d_call: TRBD2
clone_size: many
v_call: TRBV10-3
j_call: TRBJ2-3
cdr3_nt: TGTGCCATAAGTGAGCCGTGGCTAGCGGATAACCCTAGCACAGATACGCAGTATTTT
cdr3_aa: CAISEPWLADNPSTDTQYF

d_call: TRBD2
clone_size: many
v_call: TRBV9
j_call: TRBJ2-1
cdr3_nt: TGTGCCAGCAGCGCGACTAGCGGGAGAGCCAACAACAATGAGCAGTTCTTC
cdr3_aa: CASSATSGRANNNEQFF

d_call: NA
clone_size: many
v_call: TRBV12-3/TRBV12-4
j_call: TRBJ2-7
cdr3_nt: TGTGCCAGCAGTTTTCTTCGGTACGAGCAGTACTTC
cdr3_aa: CASSFLRYEQYF

d_call: TRBD1
clone_size: many
v_call: TRBV28
j_call: TRBJ2-7
cdr3_nt: TGTGCCAGCAGTTTCCCAGGACAGGGGATAGTCGAGCAGTACTTC
cdr3_aa: CASSFPGQGIVEQYF

d_call: TRBD2
clone_size: NA
v_call: TRBV2
j_call: TRBJ2-5
cdr3_nt: TGTGCCAGCTCCCGGGACACGGGAGGGGAGACCCAGTACTTC
cdr3_aa: CASSRDTGGETQYF

d_call: TRBD1
clone_size: many
v_call: TRBV29-1
j_call: TRBJ1-2
cdr3_nt: TGCAGCGTTGACGGACAGGAGTATGGCTACACCTTC
cdr3_aa: CSVDGQEYGYTF

d_call: NA
clone_size: many
v_call: TRBV7-2
j_call: TRBJ2-3
cdr3_nt: TGTGCCAGCAGCTTACCGCGGGGTGGCACAGATACGCAGTATTTT
cdr3_aa: CASSLPRGGTDTQYF

d_call: TRBD1
clone_size: many
v_call: TRBV12-3/TRBV12-4
j_call: TRBJ1-2
cdr3_nt: TGTGCCAGCAGCCCGGACAGGACTAACTATGGCTACACCTTC
cdr3_aa: CASSPDRTNYGYTF

d_call: TRBD1
clone_size: few
v_call: TRBV7-9
j_call: TRBJ1-2
cdr3_nt: TGTGTGGGAGGGACAGGCGAAAACTATGGCTACACCTTC
cdr3_aa: CVGGTGENYGYTF

d_call: TRBD1
clone_size: few
v_call: TRBV20-1
j_call: TRBJ1-5
cdr3_nt: TGCAGTGCTAGAGATGGACGAGGGCAGGGGGGACTTCAGCCCCAGCATTTT
cdr3_aa: CSARDGRGQGGLQPQHF

d_call: NA
clone_size: NA
v_call: TRBV19
j_call: TRBJ1-1
cdr3_nt: TGTGCCAGCCTCGGAAGGGGTCTCTCTAGGAACACTGAAGCTTTCTTT
cdr3_aa: CASLGRGLSRNTEAFF

d_call: TRBD1
clone_size: few
v_call: TRBV24-1
j_call: TRBJ1-3
cdr3_nt: TGTGCCACCAGCGTTTGCCCCTCTACAGGGGGCAGTCTTCTCGGGATCACCATATATTTT
cdr3_aa: CATSVCPSTGGSLLGITIYF

d_call: TRBD1
clone_size: many
v_call: TRBV6-4
j_call: TRBJ2-1
cdr3_nt: TGTGCCAGCAGTGACGGACAGGGGGCGAATGAGCAGTTCTTC
cdr3_aa: CASSDGQGANEQFF

d_call: TRBD2
clone_size: many
v_call: TRBV4-2
j_call: TRBJ2-1
cdr3_nt: TGTGCCAGCAGCCAAGAGGGGGGGGATGAGCAGTTCTTC
cdr3_aa: CASSQEGGDEQFF

d_call: NA
clone_size: few
v_call: TRBV4-2
j_call: TRBJ1-2
cdr3_nt: TGTGCCAGCAGCCAAGCCGGTGGCTACACCTTC
cdr3_aa: CASSQAGGYTF

d_call: NA
clone_size: NA
v_call: TRBV28
j_call: TRBJ2-2
cdr3_nt: TGTGCCAGCAGCCCCTTTTGGGGGGCAGGTACCGGGGAGCTGTTTTTT
cdr3_aa: CASSPFWGAGTGELFF

d_call: NA
clone_size: many
v_call: TRBV28
j_call: TRBJ1-5
cdr3_nt: TGTGCCAGCAGGGTCGGGGGACAGCCCCAGCATTTT
cdr3_aa: CASRVGGQPQHF

d_call: TRBD2
clone_size: many
v_call: TRBV28
j_call: TRBJ2-1
cdr3_nt: TGTGCCAGCGAAGCGGGAGGAAGTGAGCAGTTCTTC
cdr3_aa: CASEAGGSEQFF

d_call: TRBD2
clone_size: many
v_call: TRBV7-8
j_call: TRBJ2-1
cdr3_nt: TGTGCCAGCAGCTTTTGGCTAGCGGTGAACAATGAGCAGTTCTTC
cdr3_aa: CASSFWLAVNNEQFF

d_call: NA
clone_size: few
v_call: TRBV9
j_call: TRBJ2-7
cdr3_nt: TGTGCCAGCAGCGTAGATGACAGGCGCTACGAGCAGTACTTC
cdr3_aa: CASSVDDRRYEQYF

d_call: NA
clone_size: many
v_call: TRBV5-1
j_call: TRBJ2-1
cdr3_nt: TGCGCCAGCAGCTACCGACAGGGGAGGGTTACGTGGGGCAATGAGCAGTTCTTC
cdr3_aa: CASSYRQGRVTWGNEQFF

d_call: NA
clone_size: NA
v_call: TRBV10-3
j_call: TRBJ2-1
cdr3_nt: TGTGCCATCAGTATACGGGACACCGGATATGAGCAGTTCTTC
cdr3_aa: CAISIRDTGYEQFF

d_call: NA
clone_size: many
v_call: TRBV28
j_call: TRBJ2-4
cdr3_nt: TGTGCCAGCAGTTTTTCGGGGTACATTCAGTACTTC
cdr3_aa: CASSFSGYIQYF

d_call: NA
clone_size: NA
v_call: TRBV25-1
j_call: TRBJ2-1
cdr3_nt: TGTGCCAGCAGTTTGAAATTGGGGGCTAAGCAGTTCTTC
cdr3_aa: CASSLKLGAKQFF

d_call: TRBD1
clone_size: many
v_call: TRBV28
j_call: TRBJ1-5
cdr3_nt: TGTGCCAGCAGTACCTATCGACAGGGTTTTGGCAATCAGCCCCAGCATTTT
cdr3_aa: CASSTYRQGFGNQPQHF

d_call: NA
clone_size: many
v_call: TRBV7-9
j_call: TRBJ2-3
cdr3_nt: TGTGCCAGCAGCCCCCCGTTTAGCACAGATACGCAGTATTTT
cdr3_aa: CASSPPFSTDTQYF

d_call: NA
clone_size: many
v_call: TRBV5-1
j_call: TRBJ2-5
cdr3_nt: TGCGCCAGCAGCTTGACAACGTCAGAGACCCAGTACTTC
cdr3_aa: CASSLTTSETQYF

d_call: NA
clone_size: few
v_call: TRBV4-2
j_call: TRBJ2-2
cdr3_nt: TGTGCCAGCAGCCAAGTTGGACGGGGGGCTGCGAACACCGGGGAGCTGTTTTTT
cdr3_aa: CASSQVGRGAANTGELFF

d_call: NA
clone_size: NA
v_call: TRBV12-3/TRBV12-4
j_call: TRBJ1-1
cdr3_nt: TGTGCCAGCAGTACCCTCCTCGCAGGTTACACTGAAGCTTTCTTT
cdr3_aa: CASSTLLAGYTEAFF

d_call: NA
clone_size: NA
v_call: TRBV9
j_call: TRBJ1-2
cdr3_nt: TGTGCCAGCAGCGTTCAGGATAACTATGGCTACACCTTC
cdr3_aa: CASSVQDNYGYTF

d_call: TRBD1
clone_size: many
v_call: TRBV4-3
j_call: TRBJ2-3
cdr3_nt: TGCGCCAGCAGCCCACGGACAGGGATTGAGGCAGATACGCAGTATTTT
cdr3_aa: CASSPRTGIEADTQYF

d_call: NA
clone_size: many
v_call: TRBV5-1
j_call: TRBJ2-1
cdr3_nt: TGCGCCAGCAGCTTCGGGGCTGGTGAGCAGTTCTTC
cdr3_aa: CASSFGAGEQFF

d_call: TRBD1
clone_size: NA
v_call: TRBV27
j_call: TRBJ2-5
cdr3_nt: TGTGCCAGCAGTTTATCAAGGGGGCCCCGCTACCAAGAGACCCAGTACTTC
cdr3_aa: CASSLSRGPRYQETQYF

d_call: NA
clone_size: NA
v_call: TRBV6-1
j_call: TRBJ2-1
cdr3_nt: TGTGCCAGCAGCTCGGAGGGGACGTACTTCGACAATGAGCAGTTCTTC
cdr3_aa: CASSSEGTYFDNEQFF

d_call: TRBD1
clone_size: NA
v_call: TRBV4-2
j_call: TRBJ1-2
cdr3_nt: TGTGCCAGCAGCCACAGACAGGGAGGGGACGATGGCTACACCTTC
cdr3_aa: CASSHRQGGDDGYTF

d_call: NA
clone_size: many
v_call: TRBV7-2
j_call: TRBJ2-1
cdr3_nt: TGTGCCAGCAGCCAAACTGCAACCCACAATGAGCAGTTCTTC
cdr3_aa: CASSQTATHNEQFF

d_call: NA
clone_size: NA
v_call: TRBV7-9
j_call: TRBJ1-1
cdr3_nt: TGTGCCAGCAGCTTAGACCAGCTGAACACTGAAGCTTTCTTT
cdr3_aa: CASSLDQLNTEAFF

d_call: NA
clone_size: few
v_call: TRBV3-1
j_call: TRBJ2-3
cdr3_nt: TGTGCCAGCAGCCTCCAGGGCGGGAACACAGATACGCAGTATTTT
cdr3_aa: CASSLQGGNTDTQYF

d_call: NA
clone_size: many
v_call: TRBV15
j_call: TRBJ1-3
cdr3_nt: TGTGCCACCAGCTGGTCCCCTTTGGCCGGAAACACCATATATTTT
cdr3_aa: CATSWSPLAGNTIYF

d_call: TRBD2
clone_size: many
v_call: TRBV6-2/TRBV6-3
j_call: TRBJ2-1
cdr3_nt: TGTGCCAGCAGTTACTGGCGGGGGAGCCCCTACAATGAGCAGTTCTTC
cdr3_aa: CASSYWRGSPYNEQFF